This is a list of T cell receptor beta chains from one sample in a study of technical replicates of blood from a handful of donors. The method was immunoSEQ multiplex PCR; TCRdb's version includes in-frame clones alone and lacks a portion of them. The sample holds some 87,000 clones, roughly 96% seen once. Material for sequencing was T cells isolated from PBMCs. The receptors were gathered from a human donor in good health. CDR3s include the opening cysteine and the closing phenylalanine or tryptophan.

CDR3aa: CASSSGQGGGYTF; v_gene: TRBV7-6; j_gene: TRBJ1-2
CDR3aa: CASSFRTSGSYGNEQFF; v_gene: TRBV13; j_gene: TRBJ2-1
CDR3aa: CASSLKGDTEAFF; v_gene: TRBV5-1; j_gene: TRBJ1-1
CDR3aa: CASSRGLGSGANVLTF; v_gene: TRBV2; j_gene: TRBJ2-6
CDR3aa: CATSRLQESYEQYF; v_gene: TRBV15; j_gene: TRBJ2-7
CDR3aa: CASSLGVGGTAGGGETQYF; v_gene: TRBV7-9; j_gene: TRBJ2-5
CDR3aa: CASSGGTSRRDEQYF; v_gene: TRBV5-6; j_gene: TRBJ2-7
CDR3aa: CASSEARGTGNTIYF; v_gene: TRBV6-1; j_gene: TRBJ1-3
CDR3aa: CASSYNNRDKSYEQYF; v_gene: TRBV6-6; j_gene: TRBJ2-7
CDR3aa: CASSRTGYNEQFF; v_gene: TRBV6-5; j_gene: TRBJ2-1
CDR3aa: CASSLYRSDTQYF; v_gene: TRBV5-1; j_gene: TRBJ2-3
CDR3aa: CASSWTPREKGTDTQYF; v_gene: TRBV4-1; j_gene: TRBJ2-3
CDR3aa: CASSPFGLAPQYF; v_gene: TRBV6-6; j_gene: TRBJ2-7
CDR3aa: CASSQVKRTVTGLALKDSSYEQYF; v_gene: TRBV14; j_gene: TRBJ2-7
CDR3aa: CASSQDLGGGTGELFF; v_gene: TRBV4-3; j_gene: TRBJ2-2
CDR3aa: CSGQGDYTGELFF; v_gene: TRBV29-1; j_gene: TRBJ2-2
CDR3aa: CASSLLGGGYSNQPQHF; v_gene: TRBV28; j_gene: TRBJ1-5
CDR3aa: CASSLAVYREGLSYNEQFF; v_gene: TRBV7-9; j_gene: TRBJ2-1
CDR3aa: CASSEIQGYTEAFF; v_gene: TRBV6-1; j_gene: TRBJ1-1
CDR3aa: CASSLWGPEFNYGYTF; v_gene: TRBV28; j_gene: TRBJ1-2
CDR3aa: CAISQGAINEKLFF; v_gene: TRBV10-3; j_gene: TRBJ1-4
CDR3aa: CASSQDLLAGGPFTPSNEQFF; v_gene: TRBV4-1; j_gene: TRBJ2-1
CDR3aa: CASSAQRQKSTDTQYF; v_gene: TRBV5-1; j_gene: TRBJ2-3
CDR3aa: CASSFRSGGTEAFF; v_gene: TRBV5-1; j_gene: TRBJ1-1
CDR3aa: CASISPAGGYNEQFF; v_gene: TRBV6-5; j_gene: TRBJ2-1
CDR3aa: CASISGGRPFSSYNEQFF; v_gene: TRBV5-6; j_gene: TRBJ2-1
CDR3aa: CASSQVTSATNEKLFF; v_gene: TRBV4-2; j_gene: TRBJ1-4
CDR3aa: CSVGSGERGYTF; v_gene: TRBV29-1; j_gene: TRBJ1-2
CDR3aa: CATLLGQGDTEAFF; v_gene: TRBV10-3; j_gene: TRBJ1-1
CDR3aa: CASSILQGAGQPQHF; v_gene: TRBV28; j_gene: TRBJ1-5
CDR3aa: CASSPQRDTEAFF; v_gene: TRBV18; j_gene: TRBJ1-1
CDR3aa: CASSLSSRGGHGYTF; v_gene: TRBV27; j_gene: TRBJ1-2